These 10 T cell receptor beta chains were sequenced from one sample in a study of spatial heterogeneity in lung cancer. Study-wide points: One measure, the expanded intratumoral alpha and beta TCR count, tracked tumor mutation counts.

TCRdb re-called the 5' RACE reads through MiXCR, storing one row per CDR3 protein. Of fewer than 20,000 distinct CDR3 sequences in the sample, 7% to 7.5% are singletons; the top ten hold around a fifth. Time point here: sample taken at primary tumor resection. Antigen specificity for these receptors is unknown. Sequencing was performed on lung tumor tissue, taken at surgery. Receptors were obtained from a female donor with early-stage non-small cell lung cancer.

This clonotype has a count of ten or more. The DNA for the CDR3 is TGTGCCAGCAGTTTCACAGGGGACAGAGATTACAATGAGCAGTTCTTC. It translates to CASSFTGDRDYNEQFF. This chain links TRBV7-9 with TRBJ2-1; 7 bases align to TRBD1. Trimming at V came to 6 bases and at J to 4 bases, leaving 12 bases not matched to a gene. The CDR3 totals 16 residues. Germline V lookup: CDR1 SEHNR, CDR2 FQNEAQ (reference sequence).

This clonotype is termed medium-sized (0.01 to 0.1%). The gene calls are TRBV5-1 and TRBJ2-7, with 8 bases that match TRBD2. The J segment lost 5 bases and the V segment lost 0 bases, leaving 7 bases of the junction unmatched. This CDR3 comprises 15 residues. Germline lookup yields CDR1 SGHRS and CDR2 YFSETQ. CDR3 region: CASSLVGGGYNEQYF. Here the CDR3 DNA reads TGCGCCAGCAGCTTGGTGGGCGGGGGGTACAACGAGCAGTACTTC.

This clonotype was seen many times. This chain uses TRBV7-2 with TRBJ1-5, with 8 bases that match TRBD1. Unmatched junction bases numbered 7, after V lost 5 bases and J lost 1 base. The CDR3 runs to 16 residues. CDR1 is SGHTA, CDR2 FQGNSA, per germline. CDR3 region: CASSQGTGKSNQPQHF. DNA of the CDR3: TGTGCCAGCAGCCAAGGGACAGGTAAAAGCAATCAGCCCCAGCATTTT.

This clonotype qualifies as medium-sized. This chain joins TRBV12-3 or TRBV12-4 and TRBJ1-1, with no clear D. V dropped 7 bases and J dropped 0 bases, with 12 bases sitting between them. The CDR3 is made up of 14 amino acids. This CDR3 reads CASTRKELNTEAFF. In nucleotides, the CDR3 is TGTGCCAGCACCCGCAAGGAACTGAACACTGAAGCTTTCTTT.

This clonotype occurred many times. The rearrangement links TRBV6-2 or TRBV6-3 to TRBJ2-1, with TRBD1 as a possible D gene (6 bases). The CDR3 runs 14 residues. V was trimmed by 9 bases and J by 0 bases, leaving 12 bases between them. The germline V gene has CDR1 MNHEY and CDR2 SVGEGT. CDR3 sequence: CASLPDSSYNEQFF. The DNA for the CDR3 is TGTGCCAGTTTACCGGACAGCTCCTACAATGAGCAGTTCTTC.

This clonotype was observed many times. The V call is TRBV7-3, the J call TRBJ1-2, with D perhaps TRBD1 (5 bases). Looked up from germline, CDR1 is SGHTA and CDR2 is FQGTGA. The CDR3 spans 13 residues. Trimming took off 5 bases at V and 0 bases at J, with 7 bases between the two ends. CDR3 sequence (DNA): TGTGCCAGCAGCCAACAGGCTAACTATGGCTACACCTTC. Amino acid sequence: CASSQQANYGYTF.

J is TRBJ1-3 and V is TRBV11-2, with 9 bases fitting TRBD1. The V and J ends lost 2 bases and 4 bases, in that order; junction bases with no gene match: 3. CDR1 is SGHAT and CDR2 is FQNNGV in the germline V gene. This CDR3 has 15 residues. The CDR3 spells CASSLIQGAGNTIYF. The DNA of the CDR3 is TGTGCCAGCAGCTTAATACAGGGGGCCGGAAACACCATATATTTT.

There are many counts of this clonotype. The V gene is TRBV7-6, the J gene TRBJ1-3; 10 nucleotides line up with TRBD1. Germline CDR1 reads SGHVS; CDR2 reads FNYEAQ. The CDR3 is 16 residues long. V shed 3 bases and J 4 bases; nucleotides not matched to a gene: 6. The CDR3 coding sequence is TGTGCCAGCAGCTTCGGGACAGGGGCCTCCGGAAACACCATATATTTT. It codes for CASSFGTGASGNTIYF.

By sample fraction, this clonotype is medium-sized. The chain recombines TRBV7-9 with TRBJ2-5, with 10 positions matching TRBD2. The germline V gene has CDR1 SEHNR and CDR2 FQNEAQ (reference sequence). J lost 5 bases, V lost 1 base, and 7 bases had no gene match. The CDR3 consists of 16 residues. The DNA for the CDR3 is TGTGCCAGCAGCTTAGAGCGGGGGGGCGTGGAGGAGACCCAGTACTTC. Encoded protein: CASSLERGGVEETQYF.

This clonotype was seen ten or more times. The chain links TRBV12-3 or TRBV12-4 to TRBJ2-1; D unclear. Deletions cut 7 bases from V and 7 bases from J, with 11 bases between. The CDR3 runs to 12 residues. The CDR3 is CASKSRENEQFF. CDR3 DNA sequence: TGTGCCAGCAAGTCGCGCGAGAATGAGCAGTTCTTC.